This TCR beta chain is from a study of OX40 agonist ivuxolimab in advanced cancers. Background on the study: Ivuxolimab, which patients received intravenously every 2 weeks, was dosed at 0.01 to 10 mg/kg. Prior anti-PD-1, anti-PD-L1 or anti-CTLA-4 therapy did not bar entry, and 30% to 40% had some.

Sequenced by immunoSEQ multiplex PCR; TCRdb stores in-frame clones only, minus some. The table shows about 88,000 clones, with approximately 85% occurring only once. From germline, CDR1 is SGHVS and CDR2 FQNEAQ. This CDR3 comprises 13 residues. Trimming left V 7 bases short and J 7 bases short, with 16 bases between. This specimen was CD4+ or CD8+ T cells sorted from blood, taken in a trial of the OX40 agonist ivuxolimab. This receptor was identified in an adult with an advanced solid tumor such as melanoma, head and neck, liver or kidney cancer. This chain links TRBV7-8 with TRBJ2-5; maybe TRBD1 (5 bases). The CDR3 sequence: CASNKVGHLTQYF. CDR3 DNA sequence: TGTGCCAGCAACAAAGTCGGACACTTGACCCAGTACTTC.